The 26 T cell receptor beta chains presented below share a single source sample, sequenced in a study of blood T cell repertoires in COVID-19. Measured with immunoSEQ multiplex PCR; TCRdb has only the in-frame clones, and not every one. Counted here are 130,000 or so clones, 84% occurring once; the ten biggest clones make up under 10%. The source material was peripheral blood. Receptor source: a man under 40 with COVID-19, enrolled during active disease.

The V and J genes are TRBV11-2 and TRBJ2-3; 8 nucleotides match TRBD1. The V gene's germline CDR1 is SGHAT and CDR2 FQNNGV. Germline trimming cut 1 base from V and 6 bases from J; bases unmatched to any gene: 6. The CDR3 is 15 amino acids. The CDR3 loop is CASSLGTGLFDTQYF. In DNA, the CDR3 is TGTGCCAGCAGCTTAGGGACAGGGCTTTTCGATACGCAGTATTTT.

In its sample, this clone was seen once. This rearrangement joins TRBV19 to TRBJ1-5; 7 positions match TRBD1. The germline gives CDR1 LNHDA, CDR2 SQIVND (reference sequence). The CDR3 loop spans 14 amino acids. Germline trimming cut 6 bases from V and 4 bases from J; bases unmatched to any gene: 6. In nucleotides, the CDR3 is TGTGCCAGTAGAGGCACAGGGGAGAATCAGCCCCAGCATTTT. This gives the protein CASRGTGENQPQHF.

The J gene is TRBJ1-6, the V gene TRBV27; D possibly corresponds to TRBD1 (6 bases). The germline CDR1 and CDR2 sequences are MNHEY and SMNVEV (reference sequence). Trimming cost V 5 bases and J 5 bases, with 13 bases left between them. This CDR3 contains 15 residues. CDR3 nucleotides: TGTGCCAGCAGTCCTCGACAGGATCATAATTCACCCCTCCACTTT. This gives the protein CASSPRQDHNSPLHF.

This clone was detected only a few times. This sequence joins TRBV30 and TRBJ1-6, with TRBD1 matching 7 bases. Per germline, CDR1 GTSNPN and CDR2 SVGIG (reference sequence). V was clipped by 0 bases and J by 7 bases; unmatched bases: 6. This CDR3 contains 15 residues. DNA of the CDR3: TGTGCCTGGAGTGTACCTGGGACAGCAAATTCACCCCTCCACTTT. It translates to CAWSVPGTANSPLHF.

The genes are TRBV5-5 and TRBJ1-1, with D unclear. With 2 bases removed from V and 0 bases from J, the gap between germline ends came to 5 bases. CDR1 and CDR2 (germline): SGHKS, YYEKEE (reference sequence). This CDR3 contains 13 residues. The CDR3 nucleotides read TGTGCCAGCAGCTTTTCATTGAACACTGAAGCTTTCTTT. This translates into CASSFSLNTEAFF.

The chain combines TRBV15 with TRBJ1-1; D is possibly TRBD1 (6 bases). V was trimmed by 3 bases and J by 6 bases, leaving 14 bases between them. The CDR3 is 14 amino acids. Germline assignment: CDR1 LNHNV and CDR2 YYDKDF (reference sequence). The DNA for the CDR3 is TGTGCCACCAGCAGCGCAGGGGCGATGGCTGAAGCTTTCTTT. Its translation: CATSSAGAMAEAFF.

The V and J genes are TRBV20-1 and TRBJ1-2; D is perhaps TRBD1 (6 bases). With 5 bases removed from V and 9 bases from J, the gap between germline ends came to 13 bases. This CDR3 is 11 amino acids long. CDR1 is DFQATT, CDR2 SNEGSKA, per germline (reference sequence). The CDR3 region has the DNA TGCAGTGCTCCTACAGGGAACCGCTACACCTTC. Encoded protein: CSAPTGNRYTF.

The chain has TRBV12-3 or TRBV12-4 and TRBJ2-7; possible D gene TRBD1, 5 bases. V lost 3 bases, J lost 7 bases, and 10 bases lay in between. The CDR3 loop spans 12 amino acids. Here the CDR3 DNA reads TGTGCCAGCAGTTTTCAGGGTTGGGAGCAGTACTTC. It yields the protein CASSFQGWEQYF.

V gene TRBV7-5 combines with J gene TRBJ1-5. TRBV7-5 is designated a pseudogene. The CDR3 sequence is 10 residues long. CDR3 sequence: CARTTTSQHF. CDR3 bases: TGTGCCAGAACTACTACGTCCCAGCATTTT.

The chain employs TRBV3-1 (or the pseudogene TRBV3-2) and TRBJ2-7; D gene ambiguous. The CDR3 totals 11 residues. V lost 3 bases and J lost 4, with 4 bases in between. Germline V gene sequence: CDR1 LGHDT, CDR2 YNNKEL (reference sequence). The CDR3, as DNA: TGTGCCAGCAGCCATTATTACGAGCAGTACTTC. As protein: CASSHYYEQYF.

The rearrangement links TRBV7-2 to TRBJ2-5; 8 bases are shared with TRBD2. The CDR3 has 16 residues. V shed 5 bases, J shed 4 bases, and the junction held 12 bases outside the gene matches. CDR1 and CDR2 (germline): SGHTA, FQGNSA. The DNA of the CDR3 is TGTGCCAGCAGCCCAAATGGGGGCCTAGCGGGAGAGACCCAGTACTTC. It codes for CASSPNGGLAGETQYF.

This clone was seen once. The chain has TRBV6-4 and TRBJ1-6; D perhaps matches TRBD1 (5 bases). The germline gives CDR1 MRHNA, CDR2 SNTAGT. V lost 4 bases, J lost 2 bases, and 6 bases lay in between. The CDR3 is 14 amino acids. CDR3 region: CASSVDTYNSPLHF. CDR3 in DNA: TGTGCCAGCAGTGTGGACACCTATAATTCACCCCTCCACTTT.

V and J are TRBV28 and TRBJ2-1; TRBD2 agrees at 9 bases. The V and J ends lost 4 bases and 1 base, in that order; junction bases with no gene match: 8. The CDR3 has 17 residues. Germline V gives CDR1 MDHEN, CDR2 SYDVKM. CDR3 DNA: TGTGCCAGCAGTTCGGCGGGAGGGCTTACTTCCTACAATGAGCAGTTCTTC. Amino acids: CASSSAGGLTSYNEQFF.

The genes are TRBV7-2 and TRBJ1-1, with a weak D call TRBD1 (5 bases). Trimming left V 5 bases short and J 5 bases short, with 9 bases between. Per germline, CDR1 SGHTA and CDR2 FQGNSA. This CDR3 spans 12 amino acids. CDR3 sequence: CASSLKGTEAFF. CDR3 bases: TGTGCCAGCAGCCTGAAGGGGACTGAAGCTTTCTTT.

The chain links TRBV18 to TRBJ1-1; 9 bases agree with TRBD1. In germline, CDR1 is KGHSH, CDR2 LQKENI. The CDR3 extends over 14 amino acids. With V trimmed by 6 bases and J by 4 bases, 6 bases remained unmatched. The CDR3 DNA reads TGTGCCAGCTCGGTCAACAGGGGGCTCACTGAAGCTTTCTTT. As protein: CASSVNRGLTEAFF.

This chain joins TRBV27 and TRBJ2-1; 11 positions agree with TRBD2. The germline gives CDR1 MNHEY, CDR2 SMNVEV (reference sequence). The CDR3 covers 16 residues. Trimming at V came to 0 bases and at J to 8 bases, leaving 6 bases not matched to a gene. This chain's CDR3 is CASSLSFLAGGDEQFF. CDR3 nucleotide sequence: TGTGCCAGCAGTTTATCGTTCCTAGCGGGAGGAGATGAGCAGTTCTTC.

The table lists this clone with many counts. This rearrangement joins TRBV11-2 to TRBJ1-2; possible D gene TRBD1, 6 bases. Looked up from germline, CDR1 is SGHAT and CDR2 is FQNNGV. CDR3 length equals 14 residues. The V and J ends lost 5 bases and 7 bases respectively, with 17 bases between them. The CDR3 DNA reads as TGTGCCAGCAGCCCTGGGACACTTAAGGGTGGCTACACCTTC. Translated, it gives CASSPGTLKGGYTF.

The chain joins TRBV5-1 to TRBJ1-2; 7 nucleotides agree with TRBD1. Trimming took 2 bases from V and 6 from J; bases not matched to a gene: 7. The CDR3 totals 14 residues. Germline V gene data show CDR1 as SGHRS and CDR2 as YFSETQ. DNA of the CDR3: TGCGCCAGCAGCTTCAACACAGGGGTCCATGGCTACACCTTC. Translation: CASSFNTGVHGYTF.

V gene TRBV5-5 combines with J gene TRBJ1-2, with 7 positions matching TRBD1. CDR3 length: 14 residues. The trim removed 3 bases at V and 4 bases at J, leaving 6 bases unmatched. Germline V lookup: CDR1 SGHKS, CDR2 YYEKEE (reference sequence). The CDR3 DNA reads as TGTGCCAGCAGCTCGCCCAGGGGGACCTATGGCTACACCTTC. Encoded protein: CASSSPRGTYGYTF.

This rearrangement joins TRBV27 to TRBJ2-2; 16 bases fit TRBD2. Trimming took 4 bases from V and 4 from J; bases not matched to a gene: 9. Germline CDR1 reads MNHEY; CDR2 reads SMNVEV (reference sequence). This CDR3 is 19 amino acids long. The CDR3, as DNA: TGTGCCAGCAGTTCAACCCCGGGACTAGCGGGAGGGTTCACCGGGGAGCTGTTTTTT. This gives the protein CASSSTPGLAGGFTGELFF.

Written as DNA, the CDR3 is TGTGCCAGCAGTAGACAGGGACCTGAAGCTTTCTTT. Its translation: CASSRQGPEAFF. The V and J genes are TRBV6-5 and TRBJ1-1, with 7 bases aligning to TRBD1. This CDR3 comprises 12 residues. Germline V gives CDR1 MNHEY, CDR2 SVGAGI. The junction had 3 bases not matched to a gene; V was cut back by 5 bases and J by 6 bases.

The genes are TRBV5-6 and TRBJ1-2, with 8 bases aligning to TRBD1. In germline, CDR1 is SGHDT, CDR2 YYEEEE. With 4 bases clipped from V and 8 bases from J, the junction kept 7 bases outside the gene matches. This CDR3 contains 13 residues. The CDR3 region is CASSRGQGGGYTF. The CDR3 nucleotides are TGTGCCAGCAGCCGCGGACAGGGAGGCGGCTACACCTTC.

The chain recombines TRBV28 with TRBJ2-1; 7 nucleotides match TRBD2. J lost 13 bases, V lost 4 bases, and 4 bases had no gene match. Germline V gene data show CDR1 as MDHEN and CDR2 as SYDVKM. This CDR3 is 11 amino acids long. The CDR3 DNA sequence: TGTGCCAGCAGTTCCCGACTAGCCCAGTTCTTC. Its protein is CASSSRLAQFF.

The chain couples TRBV29-1 to TRBJ2-3, with a tentative D call TRBD2 (6 bases). V gave up 1 base and J gave up 1 base, with 6 bases separating them. This CDR3 contains 13 residues. In germline, CDR1 is SQVTM, CDR2 ANQGSEA. In nucleotides, the CDR3 is TGCAGCGTTGAAGCGGGAGGCACAGATACGCAGTATTTT. Translation gives CSVEAGGTDTQYF.

J is TRBJ2-7 and V is TRBV10-3; TRBD1 matches 7 bases. Germline V lookup: CDR1 ENHRY, CDR2 SYGVKD. The CDR3 contains 15 residues. V was clipped by 6 bases and J by 6 bases; unmatched bases: 14. The CDR3 sequence is CAISLGQTSHVEQYF. As DNA, the CDR3 is TGTGCCATCAGCCTGGGACAGACAAGCCACGTCGAGCAGTACTTC.

V and J are TRBV7-8 and TRBJ2-7; D ambiguous. The CDR3 runs to 15 residues. V was cut by 3 bases and J by 1 base, with 13 bases left in between. The V gene's germline CDR1 is SGHVS and CDR2 FQNEAQ. The CDR3 sequence is CASSFASGRSYEQYF. The CDR3 bases are TGTGCCAGCAGCTTCGCCTCCGGTCGATCCTACGAGCAGTACTTC.